These T cell receptor beta chains were read from a single sample in a study of regulatory T cells in long-lasting Graves disease. In TCRdb, the multiplex PCR reads were re-called with MiXCR into one record per CDR3 protein. In the table there are 650,000 to 700,000 distinct CDR3 sequences, about 30% of which are singletons. Source: peripheral blood mononuclear cells (PBMCs), taken when the disease was refractory, from a patient treated with antithyroid drugs. The source is a female donor with Graves disease. The CDR3 runs from the conserved cysteine through the conserved F or W. The D gene is left open where the match is weak. The size field is filled for only some rows; it gives once, few, many or a size class.

TRBJ2-7	TRBV11-2	TRBD1	-	CASWGQGSGREQYF	TGTGCCAGCTGGGGACAGGGCTCCGGTCGCGAGCAGTACTTC
TRBJ1-4	TRBV28	-	many	CASSHPTDPTNEKLFF	TGTGCCAGCAGTCACCCGACCGACCCTACTAATGAAAAACTGTTTTTT
TRBJ1-1	TRBV3-1	-	-	CASSQGDVAFF	TGTGCCAGCAGCCAAGGCGACGTGGCTTTCTTT
TRBJ1-2	TRBV30	-	-	CAWSVLTGWNYGYTF	TGTGCCTGGAGTGTACTAACAGGGTGGAACTATGGCTACACCTTC
TRBJ1-4	TRBV29-1	TRBD1	-	CSVDDGTGGRSTELFF	TGCAGCGTGGACGATGGGACAGGGGGTAGAAGTACGGAACTGTTTTTT
TRBJ1-6	TRBV20-1	TRBD1	-	CSAGDRGHSPLHF	TGCAGTGCTGGAGACAGGGGCCATTCACCCCTCCACTTT
TRBJ1-5	TRBV7-8	TRBD1	few	CASSFIISGTGMNQPQHF	TGTGCCAGCAGCTTTATAATCTCCGGGACAGGGATGAATCAGCCCCAGCATTTT
TRBJ1-1	TRBV5-1	TRBD1	-	CASSPGQGPGNTEAFF	TGCGCCAGCAGCCCGGGACAGGGGCCGGGGAACACTGAAGCTTTCTTT
TRBJ2-1	TRBV29-1	-	-	CSVEERGQSSYNEQFF	TGCAGCGTTGAAGAACGCGGGCAAAGCTCCTACAATGAGCAGTTCTTC
TRBJ2-7	TRBV6-5	TRBD1	-	CASSYRDRGYF	TGTGCCAGCAGTTACCGGGACAGGGGGTACTTC
TRBJ1-5	TRBV6-1	TRBD1	-	CASGSGQHNQPQHF	TGTGCCAGCGGGTCGGGACAGCACAATCAGCCCCAGCATTTT
TRBJ1-1	TRBV2	-	many	CASSEEPLTIEAFF	TGTGCCAGCAGTGAAGAACCCCTGACAATCGAAGCTTTCTTT
TRBJ1-4	TRBV9	TRBD1	few	CASSVSGTGREKLFF	TGTGCCAGCAGCGTATCCGGGACAGGGCGCGAAAAACTGTTTTTT
TRBJ1-5	TRBV6-2/TRBV6-3	-	-	CASSYRGGYQPQHF	TGTGCCAGCAGTTACAGGGGCGGGTATCAGCCCCAGCATTTT